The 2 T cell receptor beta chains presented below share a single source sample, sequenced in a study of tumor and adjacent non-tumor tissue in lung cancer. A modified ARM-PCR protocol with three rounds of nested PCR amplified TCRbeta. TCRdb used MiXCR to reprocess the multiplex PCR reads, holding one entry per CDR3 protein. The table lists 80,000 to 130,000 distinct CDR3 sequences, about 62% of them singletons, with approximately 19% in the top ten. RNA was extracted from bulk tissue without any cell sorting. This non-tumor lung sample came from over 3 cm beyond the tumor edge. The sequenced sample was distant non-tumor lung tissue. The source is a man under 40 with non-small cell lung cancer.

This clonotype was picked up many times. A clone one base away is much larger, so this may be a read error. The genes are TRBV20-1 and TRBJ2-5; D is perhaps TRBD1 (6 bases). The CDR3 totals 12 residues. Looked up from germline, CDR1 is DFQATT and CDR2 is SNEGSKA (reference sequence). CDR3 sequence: CSAKVGQETHYF. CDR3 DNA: TGCAGTGCTAAAGTGGGACAAGAGACCCACTACTTC.

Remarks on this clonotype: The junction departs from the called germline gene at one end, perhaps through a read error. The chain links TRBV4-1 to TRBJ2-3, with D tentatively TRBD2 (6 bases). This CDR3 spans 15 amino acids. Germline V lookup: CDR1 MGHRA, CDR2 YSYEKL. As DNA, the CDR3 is TGCGCTAGCAGCCAAGATCGGAGGGATGCAGATACGCAGTATTTT. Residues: CASSQDRRDADTQYF.